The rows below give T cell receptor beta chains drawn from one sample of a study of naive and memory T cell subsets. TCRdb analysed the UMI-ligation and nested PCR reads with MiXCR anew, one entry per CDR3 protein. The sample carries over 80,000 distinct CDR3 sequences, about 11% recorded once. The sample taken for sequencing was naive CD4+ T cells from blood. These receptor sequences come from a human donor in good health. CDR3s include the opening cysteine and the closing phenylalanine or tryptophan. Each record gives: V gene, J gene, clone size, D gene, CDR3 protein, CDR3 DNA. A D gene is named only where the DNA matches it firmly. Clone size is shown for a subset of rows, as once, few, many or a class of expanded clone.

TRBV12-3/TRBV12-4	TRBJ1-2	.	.	CASSLGSLGVFGYTF	TGTGCCAGCAGTTTAGGTAGTCTGGGGGTATTTGGCTACACCTTC
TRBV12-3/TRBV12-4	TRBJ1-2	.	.	CASSPDSYTVYYGYTF	TGTGCCAGCAGTCCGGACAGCTATACAGTCTACTATGGCTACACCTTC
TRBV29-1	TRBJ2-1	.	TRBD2	CSVTFRLAGPNEQFF	TGCAGCGTAACCTTCAGACTAGCGGGTCCTAATGAGCAGTTCTTC
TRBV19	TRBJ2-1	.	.	CASSISPGGRTVDEQFF	TGTGCCAGTAGTATTAGCCCCGGCGGCAGGACGGTCGATGAGCAGTTCTTC
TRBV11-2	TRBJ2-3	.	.	CASSLERGRADTQYF	TGTGCCAGCAGCTTAGAACGGGGGCGGGCAGATACGCAGTATTTT
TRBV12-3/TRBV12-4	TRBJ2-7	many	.	CASSISYEQYF	TGTGCCAGCAGTATATCATACGAGCAGTACTTC
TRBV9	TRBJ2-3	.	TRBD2	CASSGPASGSTDTQYF	TGTGCCAGCAGCGGCCCCGCTAGCGGGAGCACAGATACGCAGTATTTT
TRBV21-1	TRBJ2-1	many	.	CASSKRTGGDNEQFF	TGTGCCAGCAGCAAGAGGACGGGAGGGGACAATGAGCAGTTCTTC
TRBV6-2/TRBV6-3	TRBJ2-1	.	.	CASSLRVDEQFF	TGTGCCAGCAGTTTGCGAGTCGATGAGCAGTTCTTC
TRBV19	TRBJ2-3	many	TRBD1	CASRYRGDGTDTQYF	TGTGCCAGTAGATACAGGGGAGATGGCACAGATACGCAGTATTTT
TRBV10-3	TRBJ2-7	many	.	CAISAGTRDEQYF	TGTGCCATCAGTGCAGGGACAAGGGACGAGCAGTACTTC
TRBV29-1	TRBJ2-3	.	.	CSVEADTDTQYF	TGCAGCGTTGAGGCAGACACAGATACGCAGTATTTT
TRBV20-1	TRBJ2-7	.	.	CSANRRSYEQYF	TGCAGTGCTAACAGGAGGTCCTACGAGCAGTACTTC
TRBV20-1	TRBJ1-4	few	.	CSVAGLGDEKLFF	TGCAGTGTCGCGGGCCTCGGAGATGAAAAACTGTTTTTT
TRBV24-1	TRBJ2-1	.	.	CATSDRTGHPYNEQFF	TGTGCCACCAGTGACCGTACAGGGCATCCCTACAATGAGCAGTTCTTC
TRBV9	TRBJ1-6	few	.	CASSVTQGNSPLHF	TGTGCCAGCAGCGTTACCCAGGGCAATTCACCCCTCCACTTT
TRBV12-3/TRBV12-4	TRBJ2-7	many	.	CASGIYSSYEQYF	TGTGCCAGCGGTATTTATAGCTCCTACGAGCAGTACTTC
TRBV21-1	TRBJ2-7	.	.	CASKGDYEQYF	TGTGCCAGCAAAGGGGACTACGAGCAGTACTTC
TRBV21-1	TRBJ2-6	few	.	CASTTPGQVSGANVLTF	TGTGCCAGCACGACGCCGGGACAGGTATCTGGGGCCAACGTCCTGACTTTC
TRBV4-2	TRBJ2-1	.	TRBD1	CASSQILTGAEFF	TGTGCCAGCAGCCAAATACTGACAGGGGCGGAGTTCTTC
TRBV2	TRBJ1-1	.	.	CASAVEVRWVNTEAFF	TGTGCCAGCGCGGTTGAAGTCCGGTGGGTGAACACTGAAGCTTTCTTT
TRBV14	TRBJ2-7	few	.	CASSDRRHRYEQYF	TGTGCCAGCAGCGATCGTCGGCACCGCTACGAGCAGTACTTC
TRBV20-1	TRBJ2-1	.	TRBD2	CSARVPSGTKYNEQFF	TGCAGTGCTAGAGTTCCCAGCGGGACGAAGTACAATGAGCAGTTCTTC
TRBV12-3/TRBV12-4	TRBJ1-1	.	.	CASSFRGQNTEAFF	TGTGCCAGCAGTTTCCGGGGGCAGAACACTGAAGCTTTCTTT
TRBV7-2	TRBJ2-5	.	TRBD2	CASSPSSGRGTQYF	TGTGCCAGCAGCCCGAGTAGCGGGCGGGGGACCCAGTACTTC
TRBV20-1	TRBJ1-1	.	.	CSAREKLIRQPGTEAFF	TGCAGTGCTAGAGAAAAACTAATCCGACAACCGGGAACTGAAGCTTTCTTT
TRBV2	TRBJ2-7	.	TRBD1	CASRAGGDEQYF	TGTGCCAGCAGAGCAGGGGGCGATGAGCAGTACTTC
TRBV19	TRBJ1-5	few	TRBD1	CASRVRDSFNQPQHF	TGTGCCAGTAGGGTACGGGACAGCTTCAATCAGCCCCAGCATTTT
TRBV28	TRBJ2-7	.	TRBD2	CASNGGVLSYEQYF	TGTGCCAGCAATGGGGGGGTTTTGTCCTACGAGCAGTACTTC
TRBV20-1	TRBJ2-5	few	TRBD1	CSASRQGAGQETQYF	TGCAGTGCTAGTCGACAGGGGGCGGGCCAAGAGACCCAGTACTTC
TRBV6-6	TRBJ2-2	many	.	CASSYLETRIAGELFF	TGTGCCAGCAGTTATCTCGAGACTAGAATAGCCGGGGAGCTGTTTTTT
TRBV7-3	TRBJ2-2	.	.	CASSLRVGTNTGELFF	TGTGCCAGCAGCTTACGAGTAGGGACGAACACCGGGGAGCTGTTTTTT
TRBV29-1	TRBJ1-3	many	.	CSVERGSGNTIYF	TGCAGCGTTGAACGTGGATCTGGAAACACCATATATTTT
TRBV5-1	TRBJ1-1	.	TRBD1	CASSLDRGGDTEAFF	TGCGCCAGCAGCCTCGACAGGGGTGGAGACACTGAAGCTTTCTTT
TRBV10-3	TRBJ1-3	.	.	CAISEPGAYSGNTIYF	TGTGCCATCAGTGAGCCGGGGGCATACTCTGGAAACACCATATATTTT
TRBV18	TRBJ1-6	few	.	CASSPMQSENSPLHF	TGTGCCAGCTCACCAATGCAGAGCGAAAATTCACCCCTCCACTTT
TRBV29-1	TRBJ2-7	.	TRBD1	CSVERFGQGVREQYF	TGCAGCGTTGAACGTTTTGGACAGGGGGTCCGCGAGCAGTACTTC
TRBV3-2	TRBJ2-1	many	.	CASSTHPSGTSPYNEQFF	TGTGCCAGCAGCACCCACCCCTCCGGGACTAGCCCCTACAATGAGCAGTTCTTC
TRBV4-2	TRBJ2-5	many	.	CASSQVGLGETQYF	TGTGCCAGCAGCCAAGTGGGATTGGGGGAGACCCAGTACTTC
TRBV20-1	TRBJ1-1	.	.	CSASPEMNTEAFF	TGCAGTGCTAGCCCAGAGATGAACACTGAAGCTTTCTTT
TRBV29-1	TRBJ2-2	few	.	CSIQSYSDTGELFF	TGCAGCATACAGTCCTACAGTGACACCGGGGAGCTGTTTTTT
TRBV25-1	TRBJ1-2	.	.	CASSEYYGYTF	TGTGCCAGCAGTGAATATTACGGCTACACCTTC
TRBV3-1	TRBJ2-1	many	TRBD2	CASSQTTSGNTYNEQFF	TGTGCCAGCAGCCAAACGACTAGCGGGAATACCTACAATGAGCAGTTCTTC
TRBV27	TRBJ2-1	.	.	CASIPLDTPNEQFF	TGTGCCAGCATACCTTTGGACACTCCCAATGAGCAGTTCTTC
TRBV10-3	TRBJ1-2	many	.	CAISESILNYGYTF	TGTGCCATCAGTGAGTCGATCCTTAACTATGGCTACACCTTC
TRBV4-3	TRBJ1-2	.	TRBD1	CASSQAPTGNYNYGYTF	TGCGCCAGCAGCCAGGCGCCGACAGGGAATTACAACTATGGCTACACCTTC
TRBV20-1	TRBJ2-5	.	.	CSARESLREPQETQYF	TGCAGTGCTAGAGAGTCGCTGAGAGAACCTCAAGAGACCCAGTACTTC